This paragraph covers one TCR beta chain sequence. Clones were sequenced by immunoSEQ multiplex PCR, and TCRdb holds only the in-frame ones, with some missing. Among tens of thousands of clones listed, 75% to 95% were seen once. Trimming took 7 bases from V and 4 from J, leaving 14 bases between them. This CDR3 is built from 13 residues. In germline, CDR1 is MNHEY, CDR2 SVGAGI. The data derive from a study of T cell changes during pregnancy in multiple sclerosis. The TCR originated in a female donor with multiple sclerosis, enrolled in a pregnancy study. The starting material was CD4+ T cells from peripheral blood mononuclear cells, obtained before pregnancy. The rearrangement links TRBV6-5 to TRBJ2-7; weak D call: TRBD1 (5 bases). The CDR3 region has the DNA TGTGCCAGCACGACGTATTCAGGGTACGAGCAGTACTTC. Protein: CASTTYSGYEQYF.